This record covers a single T cell receptor beta chain. RNA transcripts gave rise to amplified TCR beta CDR3 regions. First-round RT-PCR targeting the TCR CDR3 was performed with the HTBI primer set. TCRdb reprocessed the multiplex PCR reads via MiXCR and lists one record per CDR3 protein. The table includes roughly 580,000 distinct CDR3 sequences, over 11% detected once. This record comes from a study of T cells in Graves' hyperthyroidism and ophthalmopathy. The junction had 7 bases not matched to a gene; V was cut back by 7 bases and J by 0 bases. Looked up from germline, CDR1 is MNHNS and CDR2 is SASEGT. There are 15 residues in the CDR3. Clinical symptoms, serum thyroxine and TRAb, thyroid ultrasound and orbital computed tomography were used for the diagnoses.

The clonotype was recovered from a woman in her 30s with Graves' hyperthyroidism that later progressed to Graves' ophthalmopathy. Input material: blood. V is TRBV6-1 and J is TRBJ2-3; TRBD2 matches 7 bases. The CDR3 here is CASTERRESTDTQYF. CDR3 coding DNA: TGTGCCAGCACCGAAAGGCGGGAGAGCACAGATACGCAGTATTTT.